This T cell receptor beta chain originates from a study of shared clonotypes between healthy human individuals. For the study at large: CD4 naive and memory got three plates each, CD8 naive two, CD8 memory one.

Trimming pared 5 bases from V and 4 bases from J, leaving 16 bases between. Germline V gene lookup returns CDR1 SGHTA and CDR2 FQGNSA. The CDR3 loop spans 15 amino acids. A CD45RA-negative memory subset and a CD45RA+ naive subset were separated from the CD4+ cells. Findings and limits, study-wide: Larger richness was generally estimated for naive than memory subsets.

Remarks on this clone: Its antigen is undetermined.

Libraries were prepared by immunoSEQ multiplex PCR; TCRdb keeps only in-frame clonotypes and omits some of them. The sample lists roughly 1,100,000 clones; around 76% were seen once. The sequenced sample consisted of memory CD4+ T cells sorted from blood. Subset given: CD45RA-negative fraction. The chain combines TRBV7-2 with TRBJ2-3; D unclear. The receptor was derived from a man between 18 and 29 years old in good health. The CDR3: CASSPLGPGSDTQYF. For the CDR3, the DNA is TGTGCCAGCAGCCCGCTCGGCCCTGGGTCAGATACGCAGTATTTT.